This T cell receptor (beta chain) comes out of a study of glioma-infiltrating T cells (dated by TCRdb to about 2016). Some background on the complete study: Glioma tissue, non-neoplastic brain tissue and matched peripheral blood mononuclear cells were used as sources from which TCR alpha- and beta-chain repertoires were sequenced. To gauge divergence between tissue and blood T-cell populations, every tissue-infiltrating repertoire was compared against the peripheral blood repertoire from the same patient. The paired cohort was made up of three low-grade glioma patients, several primary glioblastoma patients and three non-glioma patients who contributed non-neoplastic brain tissue.

As for this clonotype: Its recognized antigen is unknown. A read error may be the cause here, since a much bigger clone is one base away.

Beyond this particular receptor, the publication reports: Very few CDR3 sequences were found to be shared between tissue and blood, and this scarcity was attributed to high CDR3 diversity and limited sampling. VJ-independent divergence between tissue and blood was lower than expected in non-neoplastic patients but higher than expected in all gliomas, particularly low-grade gliomas. Group comparisons were based on small numbers of patients: three non-neoplastic, three low-grade glioma and about eight glioblastoma patients.

The germline V gene encodes CDR1 LGHDT and CDR2 YNNKEL (reference sequence). The CDR3 runs 15 amino acids, cysteine and phenylalanine included. Only the CDR3 region is kept as DNA, spanning 45 bases read in frame from base 1. The iRepertoire nested amplicon-rescue multiplex PCR (arm-PCR) platform was used to amplify TCR alpha and beta CDR3 regions from RNA. The input for one-step reverse transcription and amplification was about 100-450 ng of tissue mRNA or PBMC total RNA. Following bead purification, Illumina adapters were added by a secondary multiplex PCR, and libraries between 200 and 400 bp were gel-purified. Libraries carried internal 6-nucleotide barcodes used for demultiplexing. The libraries were sequenced on an Illumina MiSeq using 2x220 or 2x250 nucleotide paired-end reads. The study's processing was this. Paired reads were merged using FLASH 1.2.11 and aligned with BWA-MEM to the GRCh37 human genome, and TRA and TRB reads were then extracted. V and J assignment used an IMGT-derived reference of cassette sequences and CDR3 motifs that included pseudogenes. Reads were translated in three frames, and productive CDR3s were defined as those with a C...FGXG motif and no stop codons. Unique combinations of V-J cassette pair and CDR3 amino acid sequence were defined as clonotypes. Reads were filtered by Hamming distance, thresholded by each sample's sequence error rate in mapped regions. The public reads were reanalyzed by TCRdb: fastp trimming at Q25, MiXCR alignment, in-frame beta chains only. Identical CDR3 proteins give one entry, which carries the most common genes and DNA. The V and J calls were not made by the authors but by TCRdb's processing. For this sample there are roughly 42,000 distinct CDR3 sequences; about a fifth appear just once. The ten largest clones take up 5% to 6.5% of the sample.

This receptor chain uses TRBV3-1 and TRBJ1-5, and perhaps TRBD1 as D gene, on 6 matching bases. The TCR was taken from a human donor with low-grade glioma or glioblastoma, undergoing nonglioma brain surgery, or in good health (not recorded which). The sample comprised glioma tissue, nonneoplastic brain tissue, or PBMCs (not recorded which). The DNA reads TGTGCCAGCCGCCAAAAGGGACAAAGCAATCAGCCCCAGCATTTT. Its translation is CASRQKGQSNQPQHF.